This TCR beta chain emerged from a study of cytomegalovirus exposure and HLA in healthy donors. The J segment lost 2 bases and the V segment lost 6 bases, leaving 6 bases of the junction unmatched. There are 14 residues in the CDR3. CDR1 and CDR2 from the germline V gene are MNHNY and SVGAGI (reference sequence). This PCR relied on a set of 60 Vbeta primers and 13 Jbeta primers. The data were produced by immunoSEQ multiplex PCR, yet TCRdb's version contains in-frame clones alone and is incomplete. Among 190,000 or so clones, 65% to 85% were seen once, and the ten largest hold about 0.094%. Findings and caveats of the study: One variant, a missense change in DCLRE1C, was linked in a later analysis to TCR beta V- and J-gene trimming.

There are a few counts of this clone. The target antigen is unknown. The TCR was taken from a boy aged 2-9 years in good health and CMV-seronegative. The chain is built from TRBV6-6 and TRBJ2-7, with 8 bases matching TRBD2. The specimen sequenced was PBMCs. The CDR3 loop reads CASSHGTSTYEQYF. DNA of the CDR3: TGTGCCAGCAGCCACGGGACTAGTACCTACGAGCAGTACTTC.